This passage covers 28 T cell receptor beta chains from one sample sequenced in a study of cytomegalovirus exposure and HLA in healthy donors. 13 Jbeta primers and 60 Vbeta primers were used for the PCR. Sequencing used immunoSEQ multiplex PCR; TCRdb keeps in-frame clones, though not all of them. The sample data list around 71,000 clones. Sample: PBMCs. These receptors came from a woman between 25 and 40 years old in good health and CMV-seronegative.

The V and J genes are TRBV4-3 and TRBJ2-7, with 8 bases that match TRBD1. Trimming at V came to 5 bases and at J to 0 bases, leaving 9 bases not matched to a gene. Per the germline V gene, CDR1 is LGHNA and CDR2 is YSLEER. This CDR3 is built from 16 residues. This CDR3 is CASSDRTGRSSYEQYF. The CDR3 nucleotides read TGCGCCAGCAGCGATCGGACAGGGAGGAGCTCCTACGAGCAGTACTTC.

The chain combines TRBV6-1 with TRBJ1-5; TRBD1 might be the D (5 bases). CDR1 is MNHNS, CDR2 SASEGT, per germline. V lost 0 bases to trimming and J lost 9 bases, with 12 bases between them. The CDR3 spans 14 residues. CDR3 coding DNA: TGTGCCAGCAGTGAAGCCCCCGGGGGAGGGCCCCAGCATTTT. Its translation is CASSEAPGGGPQHF.

In regard to this clone: Sequence at one end of the junction differs from germline and may be a read error. The V and J genes are TRBV7-7 and TRBJ2-3, with 9 bases that match TRBD2. The CDR3 is 16 amino acids. The V gene's germline CDR1 is SSHAT and CDR2 FNYEAQ (reference sequence). The CDR3 DNA is TGTGCTAGCAGCTTAACCCCTAGCGGGGGCACAGATACGCAGTATTTT. Translating gives CASSLTPSGGTDTQYF.

J is TRBJ2-1 and V is TRBV6-5; 7 nucleotides line up with TRBD2. The V segment lost 0 bases and the J segment 8 bases; nucleotides outside the gene matches: 10. The CDR3 totals 16 residues. Germline V gene lookup returns CDR1 MNHEY and CDR2 SVGAGI. This CDR3 reads CASSYSGGGGLDEQFF. CDR3 coding DNA: TGTGCCAGCAGTTACTCGGGCGGGGGTGGTTTGGATGAGCAGTTCTTC.

This chain connects TRBV28 to TRBJ1-3; 7 bases map to TRBD1. V dropped 2 bases and J dropped 2; count of bases not matched to a gene: 6. Germline V gene sequence: CDR1 MDHEN, CDR2 SYDVKM. The CDR3 contains 16 residues. Written as DNA, the CDR3 is TGTGCCAGCAGTTTAATCGGGCAGGGGGCTGGAAACACCATATATTTT. Amino acid sequence: CASSLIGQGAGNTIYF.

This chain joins TRBV6-5 and TRBJ2-7; 7 bases agree with TRBD2. CDR3 length: 15 residues. Germline CDR1 reads MNHEY; CDR2 reads SVGAGI. Trimming at V came to 2 bases and at J to 3 bases, leaving 7 bases not matched to a gene. CDR3: CASSYRGLTNYEQYF. For the CDR3, the DNA is TGTGCCAGCAGTTACAGGGGACTAACCAACTACGAGCAGTACTTC.

This chain links TRBV6-1 with TRBJ1-2; 9 bases map to TRBD1. There are 14 residues in the CDR3. Germline CDR1 MNHNS, CDR2 SASEGT. The junction had 4 bases not matched to a gene; V was cut back by 3 bases and J by 5 bases. The CDR3 DNA is TGTGCCAGCAGTGATAGGGACAGGGTGTATGGCTACACCTTC. Its protein is CASSDRDRVYGYTF.

The rearrangement uses TRBV18 and TRBJ2-7; 9 bases line up with TRBD2. The V and J ends lost 0 bases and 3 bases, in that order; junction bases with no gene match: 6. There are 16 residues in the CDR3. Germline lookup yields CDR1 KGHSH and CDR2 LQKENI. CDR3 sequence (DNA): TGTGCCAGCTCACCACCAGGACTAGCGCAATACTACGAGCAGTACTTC. Encoded protein: CASSPPGLAQYYEQYF.

This chain uses TRBV27 with TRBJ1-2; D might be TRBD1 (6 bases). The germline gives CDR1 MNHEY, CDR2 SMNVEV (reference sequence). The CDR3 is 15 residues long. The V end lost 6 bases, the J end lost 8 bases, and 22 bases lay between the germline ends. The CDR3 sequence is CASRLTGTSGRGYTF. In DNA, the CDR3 is TGTGCCAGCAGACTGACCGGGACATCCGGGAGGGGCTACACCTTC.

The chain uses TRBV10-3 and TRBJ1-4; no definite D call. The CDR3 contains 13 residues. V was trimmed by 10 bases and J by 8 bases, leaving 17 bases between them. Germline lookup yields CDR1 ENHRY and CDR2 SYGVKD. The DNA for the CDR3 is TGTGCCACCTCACTGCCGTCGGTCGAAAAACTGTTTTTT. Amino acids: CATSLPSVEKLFF.

V and J are TRBV2 and TRBJ2-7; 8 positions agree with TRBD2. Trimming cost V 2 bases and J 3 bases; bases outside gene matches: 6. This CDR3 is 15 amino acids long. Germline V gives CDR1 SNHLY, CDR2 FYNNEI. The CDR3 DNA is TGTGCCAGCAGTGAATTGGCGGGGGGCTACTACGAGCAGTACTTC. Translating gives CASSELAGGYYEQYF. Full variable domain (outside the CDR3, taken from reference TRBV2 and TRBJ2-7): EPEVTQTPSHQVTQMGQEVILRCVPISNHLYFYWYRQILGQKVEFLVSFYNNEISEKSEIFDDQFSVERPDGSNFTLKIRSTKLEDSAMYFCASSELAGGYYEQYFGPGTRLTVT.

CDR3 coding DNA: TGTGCCAGCAGTCCCTGGACAGGGGGACAAGAGACCCAGTACTTC. Its translation: CASSPWTGGQETQYF. J is TRBJ2-5 and V is TRBV25-1; TRBD1 agrees at 10 bases. The CDR3 loop spans 15 amino acids. The germline gives CDR1 MGHDK, CDR2 SYGVNS. With V trimmed by 5 bases and J by 2 bases, 5 bases remained unmatched.

This sequence joins TRBV19 and TRBJ2-5; 9 bases are shared with TRBD1. Germline V gene lookup returns CDR1 LNHDA and CDR2 SQIVND (reference sequence). V lost 6 bases to trimming and J lost 4 bases; unmatched junction nucleotides: 3. The CDR3 runs to 13 residues. The CDR3 protein is CASRRTGAETQYF. As DNA, the CDR3 is TGTGCCAGTAGAAGGACAGGGGCAGAGACCCAGTACTTC. The variable domain in full, with the rest retrieved from reference TRBV19 and TRBJ2-5, is DGGITQSPKYLFRKEGQNVTLSCEQNLNHDAMYWYRQDPGQGLRLIYYSQIVNDFQKGDIAEGYSVSREKKESFPLTVTSAQKNPTAFYLCASRRTGAETQYFGPGTRLLVL.

The chain is built from TRBV28 and TRBJ1-3, with D unclear. Germline CDR1 and CDR2: MDHEN and SYDVKM. This CDR3 has 16 amino acids. V was clipped by 7 bases and J by 0 bases, with 16 bases between them. The CDR3 DNA follows: TGTGCCAGCATCCCCTTGGGCGGGAGCTCTGGAAACACCATATATTTT. Its protein product is CASIPLGGSSGNTIYF.

This sequence joins TRBV7-8 and TRBJ1-2; D may be TRBD1 (5 bases). CDR3 size: 15 residues. Trimming cost V 7 bases and J 6 bases, with 21 bases left between them. CDR1 and CDR2 (germline): SGHVS, FQNEAQ. The CDR3 DNA follows: TGTGCCAGCAAGTTCCTCATAGACAGCTTGGATGGCTACACCTTC. Amino acid sequence: CASKFLIDSLDGYTF.

The V call is TRBV5-6, the J call TRBJ1-6, with D possibly being TRBD1 (5 bases). The V end lost 4 bases, the J end lost 6 bases, and 17 bases lay between the germline ends. Germline loops: CDR1 SGHDT, CDR2 YYEEEE. CDR3 length: 16 residues. CDR3 amino acids: CASSPGGGLINSPLHF. The CDR3 nucleotides are TGTGCCAGCAGCCCCGGCGGGGGGTTGATTAATTCACCCCTCCACTTT.

The rearrangement uses TRBV6-5 and TRBJ2-1; 8 nucleotides match TRBD1. Germline V lookup: CDR1 MNHEY, CDR2 SVGAGI. The CDR3 consists of 16 residues. The V gene end was trimmed by 2 bases and the J gene end by 5 bases; junction bases not matched to a gene: 8. The CDR3 spells CASSYRGQGRNNEQFF. The CDR3 DNA reads TGTGCCAGCAGTTACCGCGGACAGGGCCGTAACAATGAGCAGTTCTTC.

This chain joins TRBV5-1 and TRBJ2-7; 7 nucleotides line up with TRBD1. The length of the CDR3 is 11 residues. Trimming cost V 7 bases and J 3 bases; bases outside gene matches: 1. Germline values: CDR1 SGHRS, CDR2 YFSETQ. The CDR3 is CASRTGYEQYF. CDR3 nucleotides: TGCGCCAGCCGGACAGGCTACGAGCAGTACTTC.

The chain couples TRBV28 to TRBJ2-7; 8 bases are a match to TRBD1. Germline CDR1 MDHEN, CDR2 SYDVKM. The CDR3 contains 15 residues. V lost 5 bases and J lost 2; bases outside the gene matches: 8. The CDR3, as DNA: TGTGCCAGCAGTGTGACCCAGGGGGCCGCCTACGAGCAGTACTTC. Protein: CASSVTQGAAYEQYF.

J is TRBJ2-5 and V is TRBV9; a possible D gene is TRBD1 (5 bases). This CDR3 has 14 amino acids. Germline loops: CDR1 SGDLS, CDR2 YYNGEE. V shed 0 bases and J shed 3 bases, with 9 bases lying between them. The CDR3 region is CASSVEGWEETQYF. CDR3 DNA: TGTGCCAGCAGCGTAGAGGGGTGGGAAGAGACCCAGTACTTC.

The V and J genes are TRBV23-1 and TRBJ1-1, with 10 bases fitting TRBD1. TRBV23-1 is labeled an ORF, and its function is uncertain. Trimming at V came to 10 bases and at J to 10 bases, leaving 15 bases not matched to a gene. This CDR3 has 14 amino acids. The CDR3 reads CATLAYRDRGGAFF. Here the CDR3 DNA reads TGCGCCACCCTTGCATACCGGGACAGGGGTGGAGCTTTCTTT.

As regards this clone: Other DNA sequences within the sample encode an identical CDR3. V gene TRBV27 combines with J gene TRBJ2-7; D is possibly TRBD2 (5 bases). The germline CDR1 and CDR2 sequences are MNHEY and SMNVEV (reference sequence). This CDR3 has 15 amino acids. V was pared by 5 bases and J by 0 bases, with 14 bases between. CDR3 region: CASSPRAGGSYEQYF. CDR3 sequence (DNA): TGTGCCAGCAGTCCGAGAGCAGGAGGCTCCTACGAGCAGTACTTC.

This sequence joins TRBV28 and TRBJ1-2; 8 bases map to TRBD1. CDR3 length equals 15 residues. Germline V lookup: CDR1 MDHEN, CDR2 SYDVKM. V lost 6 bases, J lost 4 bases, and 10 bases stayed unmatched. The CDR3 region is CASRFRDRHLYGYTF. The CDR3 DNA reads as TGTGCCAGCAGGTTCCGGGACAGGCACCTCTATGGCTACACCTTC.

The rearrangement links TRBV5-4 to TRBJ2-7; 11 bases map to TRBD1. J lost 5 bases, V lost 4 bases, and 5 bases had no gene match. CDR1 SGHNT and CDR2 YYREEE come from the germline V gene (reference sequence). CDR3 length: 14 amino acids. The CDR3 DNA reads TGTGCCAGCAGCGCGGGACAGGGGGTCGACGAGCAGTACTTC. Protein: CASSAGQGVDEQYF.

The chain has TRBV6-6 and TRBJ2-3, with D possibly TRBD2 on 6 matching bases. Germline-derived CDR1 and CDR2 are MNHNY and SVGAGI (reference sequence). There are 16 residues in the CDR3. V was shortened by 6 bases and J by 0 bases, with 16 bases between the two germline ends. The CDR3: CASSALGLHSTDTQYF. In nucleotides, the CDR3 is TGTGCCAGCAGCGCCCTGGGACTCCATAGCACAGATACGCAGTATTTT.

The V call is TRBV9, the J call TRBJ2-5, with D possibly being TRBD2 (6 bases). Trimming pared 1 base from V and 2 bases from J, leaving 12 bases between. Per germline, CDR1 SGDLS and CDR2 YYNGEE. The CDR3 length is 15 residues. This CDR3 reads CASSVRGGGQETQYF. In DNA form, the CDR3 reads TGTGCCAGCAGCGTAAGGGGAGGAGGGCAAGAGACCCAGTACTTC.

The rearrangement joins TRBV14 to TRBJ2-7; D is unresolved. V was cut by 3 bases and J by 2 bases, with 2 bases left in between. Germline CDR1 is SGHDN and CDR2 is FVKESK. This CDR3 spans 11 amino acids. The CDR3 DNA reads TGTGCCAGCAGCCACACCTACGAGCAGTACTTC. It is translated as CASSHTYEQYF.

The J gene is TRBJ2-7, the V gene TRBV6-1, with 14 nucleotides matching TRBD2. CDR1 and CDR2 (germline): MNHNS, SASEGT. The CDR3 runs to 15 residues. J lost 2 bases, V lost 6 bases, and 3 bases had no gene match. The CDR3 region is CASSATSGGAYEQYF. In nucleotides, the CDR3 is TGTGCCAGCAGCGCGACTAGCGGGGGGGCCTACGAGCAGTACTTC.